This TCR beta chain was documented in a study of T cell responses to AZD1222 COVID-19 vaccine. Study-level information: Researchers grouped second doses given at about 4 or about 12 weeks into one pool. Points from the study as a whole: The study reported that nearly half of spike-specific TCRs target unmutated variant regions.

As for this clone: Its antigen is currently unknown.

Profiled with immunoSEQ multiplex PCR; TCRdb holds only in-frame clones, not every one. The table shows approximately 70,000 clones, with roughly 89% occurring only once. The CDR3 totals 12 residues. V was pared by 5 bases and J by 6 bases, with 8 bases between. Germline assignment: CDR1 SEHNR and CDR2 FQNEAQ (reference sequence). The material was peripheral blood, obtained on day 0 of AZD1222 vaccination. This TCR was recovered from an adult in good health. The chain carries TRBV7-9 and TRBJ1-5, with D unresolved. The CDR3 DNA reads TGTGCCAGCAGCCAATACGGTCAGCCCCAGCATTTT. This gives the protein CASSQYGQPQHF. Based on the CDR3 plus reference TRBV7-9 and TRBJ1-5, the full variable domain is DTGVSQNPRHKITKRGQNVTFRCDPISEHNRLYWYRQTLGQGPEFLTYFQNEAQLEKSRLLSDRFSAERPKGSFSTLEIQRTEQGDSAMYLCASSQYGQPQHFGDGTRLSIL.